This entry lists 17 T cell receptor beta chains sequenced from one sample in a study of cytomegalovirus exposure and HLA in healthy donors. This PCR relied on a set of 60 Vbeta primers and 13 Jbeta primers. This table comes from immunoSEQ multiplex PCR, and its TCRdb copy is limited to in-frame clones, with some not included. Of 150,000 to 200,000 clones in the sample, approximately 80% are singletons; the top ten hold under 5%. Sequencing used PBMCs. These receptors came from a man younger than 30 in good health and CMV-seronegative.

This chain uses TRBV6-5 with TRBJ2-5; possible D gene TRBD1, 5 bases. CDR1 and CDR2 (germline): MNHEY, SVGAGI. V lost 2 bases, J lost 2 bases, and 12 bases lay in between. CDR3 size: 15 residues. The CDR3 region is CASSYRVTEQETQYF. As DNA, the CDR3 is TGTGCCAGCAGTTACAGGGTGACAGAACAAGAGACCCAGTACTTC.

In nucleotides, the CDR3 is TGTGCCAGTAGTATGACAGGGATTACAGATACGCAGTATTTT. Translating gives CASSMTGITDTQYF. The rearrangement uses TRBV19 and TRBJ2-3, with TRBD1 matching 7 bases. The V and J ends lost 3 bases and 3 bases, in that order; junction bases with no gene match: 3. The CDR3 extends over 14 amino acids. The germline CDR1 and CDR2 sequences are LNHDA and SQIVND (reference sequence).

Comment on this clone: At the DNA level, this CDR3 is encoded by other sequences in the same sample as well. V is TRBV5-4 and J is TRBJ1-2, with a possible D match to TRBD1 (5 bases). V was pared by 4 bases and J by 2 bases, with 9 bases between. In germline, CDR1 is SGHNT, CDR2 YYREEE (reference sequence). The length of the CDR3 is 13 residues. The CDR3 nucleotides read TGTGCCAGCAGCCTGAGACAGAACTATGGCTACACCTTC. This encodes CASSLRQNYGYTF.

In its sample, this clone was seen once. V gene TRBV2 combines with J gene TRBJ1-4, with TRBD1 as a possible D gene (5 bases). There are 17 residues in the CDR3. CDR1 and CDR2 from the germline V gene are SNHLY and FYNNEI. Trimming left V 8 bases short and J 4 bases short, with 23 bases between. The CDR3 sequence: CASSELVAGTINEKLFF. Written as DNA, the CDR3 is TGTGCCAGCTCAGAGTTGGTCGCCGGGACTATTAATGAAAAACTGTTTTTT. Combining the CDR3 with reference TRBV2 and TRBJ1-4 gives the whole variable domain EPEVTQTPSHQVTQMGQEVILRCVPISNHLYFYWYRQILGQKVEFLVSFYNNEISEKSEIFDDQFSVERPDGSNFTLKIRSTKLEDSAMYFCASSELVAGTINEKLFFGSGTQLSVL.

Written as DNA, the CDR3 is TGTGCCAGCAGCTTAAATAGCGGGGGCTACCCCTACACCGGGGAGCTGTTTTTT. It codes for CASSLNSGGYPYTGELFF. This rearrangement joins TRBV11-3 to TRBJ2-2; 9 bases agree with TRBD2. Trimming took 2 bases from V and 3 from J; bases not matched to a gene: 10. This CDR3 spans 18 amino acids. From germline, CDR1 is SGHNT and CDR2 YENEEA.

The V call is TRBV4-3, the J call TRBJ2-1; the match to TRBD1 covers 9 bases. The J segment lost 2 bases and the V segment lost 4 bases, leaving 3 bases of the junction unmatched. The CDR3 sequence is 15 residues long. Germline V CDR1 and CDR2: LGHNA, YSLEER. The CDR3 sequence: CASSRDRDTYNEQFF. CDR3 in DNA: TGCGCCAGCAGCCGGGACAGGGACACCTACAATGAGCAGTTCTTC.

This chain uses TRBV5-1 with TRBJ2-3; 7 bases agree with TRBD2. Germline CDR1 reads SGHRS; CDR2 reads YFSETQ. Losses at the gene ends were 0 bases for V and 5 bases for J; bases not matched to a gene: 9. The CDR3 sequence is 16 residues long. DNA of the CDR3: TGCGCCAGCAGCTTGGTTGGAGGGAGGGCCTTAGATACGCAGTATTTT. It is translated as CASSLVGGRALDTQYF.

The chain employs TRBV28 and TRBJ2-1, with 12 positions matching TRBD2. The CDR3 totals 14 residues. Germline trimming cut 8 bases from V and 4 bases from J; bases unmatched to any gene: 3. Germline loops: CDR1 MDHEN, CDR2 SYDVKM. This CDR3 reads CASLLAGGYNEQFF. The CDR3 region has the DNA TGTGCCAGCCTACTAGCGGGAGGATACAATGAGCAGTTCTTC.

To note about this clone: At the DNA level, this CDR3 is encoded by other sequences in the same sample as well. The chain recombines TRBV7-9 with TRBJ2-1; D gene unclear. V gave up 6 bases and J gave up 1 base, with 19 bases separating them. From germline, CDR1 is SEHNR and CDR2 FQNEAQ (reference sequence). This CDR3 has 17 residues. The CDR3 bases are TGTGCCAGCAGTCCGGCCGCCAAGCGCCGTTCCTACAATGAGCAGTTCTTC. Translating it yields CASSPAAKRRSYNEQFF.

The rearrangement uses TRBV4-2 and TRBJ2-1; 7 bases agree with TRBD1. The CDR3 consists of 15 residues. V dropped 2 bases and J dropped 8; count of bases not matched to a gene: 9. Germline V gene lookup returns CDR1 LGHNA and CDR2 YNFKEQ. The CDR3 coding sequence is TGTGCCAGCAGCCAATTACAGGGGCTCGATGATGAGCAGTTCTTC. This gives the protein CASSQLQGLDDEQFF.

This clone occurred a few times. The chain links TRBV5-5 to TRBJ1-1; D gene unclear. V lost 0 bases and J 3 bases, leaving 6 bases between the germline ends. This CDR3 region has 13 residues. Germline V gene lookup returns CDR1 SGHKS and CDR2 YYEKEE (reference sequence). The CDR3 sequence: CASSLVSYTEAFF. For the CDR3, the DNA is TGTGCCAGCAGCTTGGTGAGCTACACTGAAGCTTTCTTT.

This chain joins TRBV19 and TRBJ2-2, with 9 bases fitting TRBD1. V shed 6 bases and J 2 bases; nucleotides not matched to a gene: 4. This CDR3 comprises 15 residues. The V gene's germline CDR1 is LNHDA and CDR2 SQIVND (reference sequence). The CDR3 sequence: CASSVQGANTGELFF. The CDR3 nucleotides read TGTGCCAGTAGCGTACAGGGGGCCAACACCGGGGAGCTGTTTTTT.

The chain uses TRBV4-2 and TRBJ1-4; D remains unclear. This CDR3 contains 20 residues. Germline lookup yields CDR1 LGHNA and CDR2 YNFKEQ. V shed 3 bases and J shed 0 bases, with 23 bases lying between them. CDR3 in DNA: TGTGCCAGCAGCCACTCGACACTCGACACAACATCTGCAACTAATGAAAAACTGTTTTTT. Encoded protein: CASSHSTLDTTSATNEKLFF.

There are a few counts of this clone. V gene TRBV5-1 combines with J gene TRBJ1-1; no clear D. The V end was cut by 0 bases, the J end by 1 base, with 13 bases between. Germline assignment: CDR1 SGHRS and CDR2 YFSETQ. The length of the CDR3 is 16 residues. The CDR3 bases are TGCGCCAGCAGCTTGGACGCGGGTTCCAGGAACACTGAAGCTTTCTTT. Its protein is CASSLDAGSRNTEAFF.

The rearrangement links TRBV6-1 to TRBJ1-2, with D uncertain. Germline V gene data show CDR1 as MNHNS and CDR2 as SASEGT. V was clipped by 2 bases and J by 4 bases, with 14 bases between them. The CDR3 extends over 15 amino acids. The CDR3 DNA reads TGTGCCAGCAGTGAAAATATCCGAAGCATCTATGGCTACACCTTC. This encodes CASSENIRSIYGYTF.

This chain uses TRBV28 with TRBJ2-3, with 9 bases matching TRBD2. Losses at the gene ends were 3 bases for V and 2 bases for J; bases not matched to a gene: 3. Germline V gene lookup returns CDR1 MDHEN and CDR2 SYDVKM. The CDR3 is made up of 15 amino acids. CDR3 sequence reads: CASSLREGYTDTQYF. Written as DNA, the CDR3 is TGTGCCAGCAGTTTGCGGGAGGGGTACACAGATACGCAGTATTTT.

This clone has only one observation. The chain couples TRBV27 to TRBJ1-1; tentatively, D is TRBD1 (6 bases). Germline CDR1 MNHEY, CDR2 SMNVEV (reference sequence). This CDR3 is built from 15 residues. The V end lost 5 bases, the J end lost 4 bases, and 17 bases lay between the germline ends. CDR3 coding DNA: TGTGCCAGCAGTCCGCCCACAGGGTTTGGCACTGAAGCTTTCTTT. This codes for CASSPPTGFGTEAFF.